The rows below give T cell receptor beta chains drawn from one sample of a study of blood T cell repertoires in COVID-19. Produced via immunoSEQ multiplex PCR; TCRdb's table is partial and in-frame only. Of 310,000 or so clones listed, approximately 83% are singletons. Source material: peripheral blood. These receptors were obtained from a woman between 25 and 40 years old who had recovered from COVID-19. CDR3s include the opening cysteine and the closing phenylalanine or tryptophan. The D gene is left open where the match is weak. Part of the rows lack a size; the others show once, few, many or a class for expanded clones.

J gene	V gene	clone size	D gene	CDR3 DNA	CDR3 protein
TRBJ1-1	TRBV7-2	few	-	TGTGCCTCTAAGAGGACAGCCTTGAACACTGAAGCTTTCTTT	CASKRTALNTEAFF
TRBJ1-3	TRBV2	-	-	TGTGCCAGCAGTGAAGGACAGCCCTTGTCCGGAAACACCATATATTTT	CASSEGQPLSGNTIYF
TRBJ1-4	TRBV10-3	-	TRBD1	TGTGCCATCAGCCGGGACAGGGGGGGAGAAAAACTGTTTTTT	CAISRDRGGEKLFF
TRBJ2-1	TRBV7-2	-	-	TGTGCCAGCAGCTTAGGGTTATCAGGGATTGAGCAGTTCTTC	CASSLGLSGIEQFF
TRBJ1-4	TRBV6-5	-	TRBD1	TGTGCCAGCAGCTCCGGGACAGGAGACGAAAAACTGTTTTTT	CASSSGTGDEKLFF
TRBJ2-5	TRBV10-2	-	TRBD2	TGCGCCAGCAGTGAGTTGGGACTAGCGGGGCGGAAGACCCAGTACTTC	CASSELGLAGRKTQYF
TRBJ1-5	TRBV24-1	-	-	TGTGCCACCAGTGATTTGGTCCAGGCCAGGGTCGGCAATCAGCCCCAGCATTTT	CATSDLVQARVGNQPQHF
TRBJ1-2	TRBV4-2	-	TRBD1	TGTGCCAGCAGCCCCGAATCGACAGGGACGATGGGCTACACCTTC	CASSPESTGTMGYTF
TRBJ2-3	TRBV7-2	-	-	TGTGCCAGCAGCTTTGGGGGCTCGAGTTTTCGGGATACGCAGTATTTT	CASSFGGSSFRDTQYF
TRBJ1-6	TRBV30	-	TRBD1	TGTGCCTGGGGCCAGGGGGCTAATGGTTCACCCCTCCACTTT	CAWGQGANGSPLHF
TRBJ1-1	TRBV5-1	-	-	TGCGCCAGCAGCGCCGAGTTGAACACTGAAGCTTTCTTT	CASSAELNTEAFF
TRBJ2-2	TRBV5-1	-	-	TGCGCCAGCAACCCTTCCGGACAGACGAACACCGGGGAGCTGTTTTTT	CASNPSGQTNTGELFF
TRBJ2-1	TRBV7-9	-	-	TGTGCCAGCAGCTCCGTTAGCGGCAATGAGCAGTTCTTC	CASSSVSGNEQFF
TRBJ1-1	TRBV7-9	-	-	TGTGCCAGCAGCTTAAAGTCGGTAGGGGGGAACACTGAAGCTTTCTTT	CASSLKSVGGNTEAFF
TRBJ2-7	TRBV5-6	-	-	TGTGCCAGCAGCTTGGCGCAGGTCGGGAGCGAGCAGTACTTC	CASSLAQVGSEQYF
TRBJ2-7	TRBV20-1	-	-	TGCAGTGCCGAACATGATTTCGAGCAGTACTTC	CSAEHDFEQYF
TRBJ1-1	TRBV7-2	-	-	TGTGCCAGCAGCTTCTCAGTGATCCTGAACACTGAAGCTTTCTTT	CASSFSVILNTEAFF
TRBJ2-5	TRBV7-8	-	TRBD1	TGTGCCAGCAGCTTACGGGACAGGGTTTTTCGGGAGACCCAGTACTTC	CASSLRDRVFRETQYF
TRBJ2-2	TRBV19	once	TRBD2	TGTGCCAGTAGTATAGAGGCGGGGGGGCGAACCGGGGAGCTGTTTTTT	CASSIEAGGRTGELFF